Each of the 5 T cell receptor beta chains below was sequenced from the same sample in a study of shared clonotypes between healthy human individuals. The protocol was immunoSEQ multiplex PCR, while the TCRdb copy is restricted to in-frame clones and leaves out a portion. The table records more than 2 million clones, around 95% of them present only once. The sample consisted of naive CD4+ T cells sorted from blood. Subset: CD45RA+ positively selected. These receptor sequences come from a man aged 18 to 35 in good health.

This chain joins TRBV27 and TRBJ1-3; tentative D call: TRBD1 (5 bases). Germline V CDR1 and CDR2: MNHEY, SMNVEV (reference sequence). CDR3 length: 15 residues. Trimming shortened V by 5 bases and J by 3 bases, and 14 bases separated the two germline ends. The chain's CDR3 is CASSPTDLGGNTIYF. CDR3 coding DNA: TGTGCCAGCAGTCCGACAGACCTCGGTGGAAACACCATATATTTT.

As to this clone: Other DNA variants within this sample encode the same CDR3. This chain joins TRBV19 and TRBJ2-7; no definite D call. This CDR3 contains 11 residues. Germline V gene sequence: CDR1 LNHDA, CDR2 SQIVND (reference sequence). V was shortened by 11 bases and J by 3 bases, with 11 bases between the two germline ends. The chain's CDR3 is CASRNSYEQYF. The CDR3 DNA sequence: TGTGCCTCAAGGAACAGCTACGAGCAGTACTTC. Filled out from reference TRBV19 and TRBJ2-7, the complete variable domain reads DGGITQSPKYLFRKEGQNVTLSCEQNLNHDAMYWYRQDPGQGLRLIYYSQIVNDFQKGDIAEGYSVSREKKESFPLTVTSAQKNPTAFYLCASRNSYEQYFGPGTRLTVT.

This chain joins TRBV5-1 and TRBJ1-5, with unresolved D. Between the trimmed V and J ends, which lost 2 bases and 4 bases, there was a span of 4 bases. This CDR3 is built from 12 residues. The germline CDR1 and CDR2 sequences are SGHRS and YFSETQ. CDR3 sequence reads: CASSFQNQPQHF. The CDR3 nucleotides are TGCGCCAGCAGCTTTCAAAATCAGCCCCAGCATTTT.

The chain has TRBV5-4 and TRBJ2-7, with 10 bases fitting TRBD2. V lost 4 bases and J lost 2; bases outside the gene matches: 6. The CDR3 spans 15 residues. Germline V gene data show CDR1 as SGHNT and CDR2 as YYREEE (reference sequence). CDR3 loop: CASSLEGTSAYEQYF. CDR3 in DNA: TGTGCCAGCAGCCTTGAGGGGACTAGCGCCTACGAGCAGTACTTC.

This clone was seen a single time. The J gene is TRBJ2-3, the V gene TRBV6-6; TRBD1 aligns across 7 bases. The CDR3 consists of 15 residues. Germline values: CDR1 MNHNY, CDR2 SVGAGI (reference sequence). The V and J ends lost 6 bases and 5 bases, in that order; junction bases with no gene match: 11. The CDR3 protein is CASRTGTVQGDTQYF. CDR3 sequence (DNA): TGTGCCAGCAGAACCGGGACAGTACAGGGAGATACGCAGTATTTT.